This T cell receptor (beta chain) is from a study of blood T cells in healthy people across ages. Primed by a sample-barcoded 5' primer and a J-beta primer mix, a second PCR proceeded for roughly 7 to 11 cycles. A single record per CDR3 protein comes from TCRdb applying MiXCR to the 5' RACE reads. The sample shows around 1,500,000 distinct CDR3 sequences, roughly 45% of them seen only once. This clonotype was found a few times. In terms of origin and age, donors were healthy Caucasian individuals from Russia aged about 6 to 90. Each individual donor underwent a draw of about 11 milliliters of peripheral blood. The clonotype originates from a woman under 30 in good health. The sample consisted of blood.

As DNA, the CDR3 is TGTGCCAGCGAGGGATTGGATGGCTACACCTTC. Translation gives CASEGLDGYTF. The gene calls are TRBV25-1 and TRBJ1-2; D is undetermined. There are 11 residues in the CDR3. V lost 8 bases to trimming and J lost 6 bases, with 10 bases between them. The germline V gene has CDR1 MGHDK and CDR2 SYGVNS.